A selection of T cell receptor beta chains follows, all from one sample in a study of T cells in Graves' hyperthyroidism and ophthalmopathy. TCRdb called the multiplex PCR reads again in MiXCR, with one record for every CDR3 protein. The sample holds approximately 520,000 distinct CDR3 sequences, around 21% seen once. Sequences were obtained from blood. These receptors all stem from a man younger than 30 with Graves' hyperthyroidism. CDR3s include the opening cysteine and the closing phenylalanine or tryptophan. D genes are given only for firm matches. Clone size is given for some rows only: seen once, a few or many times, or a class if the clone is expanded.

V,size,J,D,DNA,CDR3
TRBV28,NA,TRBJ2-7,NA,TGTGCCAGCAGTCCAAGCTCCTACGGGCAGTACTTC,CASSPSSYGQYF
TRBV12-3/TRBV12-4,NA,TRBJ1-2,TRBD1,TGTGCCAGCAGTTTCCCGACAGGGGCCCACTATGGCTACACCTTC,CASSFPTGAHYGYTF
TRBV11-1,NA,TRBJ2-4,NA,TGTGCCAGCAGCCGCCCTACTCCGGCCAAAAACATTCAGTACTTC,CASSRPTPAKNIQYF
TRBV6-5,many,TRBJ1-1,NA,TGTGCCAGCAGAGGGGCGGGGGATCTCACTGAAGCTTTCTTT,CASRGAGDLTEAFF
TRBV12-3/TRBV12-4,many,TRBJ1-5,NA,TGTGCCAGCAGTTTACGAGAGGGGAGCAATCAGCCCCAGCATTTT,CASSLREGSNQPQHF
TRBV12-3/TRBV12-4,many,TRBJ2-5,TRBD1,TGTGCCAGCAGCCCGGGACAGGGGGTTTGGGAGACCCAGTACTTC,CASSPGQGVWETQYF
TRBV30,NA,TRBJ2-7,NA,TGTGCCTGGAGTCGGGGGGCAGGGGGGGCCTACGAGCAGTACTTC,CAWSRGAGGAYEQYF
TRBV11-2,few,TRBJ2-7,NA,TGTGCCAGCAGTTTCCTGGGGGGGGGCCTAACCTACGAGCAGTACTTC,CASSFLGGGLTYEQYF
TRBV24-1,many,TRBJ1-1,NA,TGTGCCACCAGTGATCTCCCGAACACTGAAGCTTTCTTT,CATSDLPNTEAFF
TRBV6-2/TRBV6-3,NA,TRBJ1-5,NA,TGTGCCAGCAGTTTCATGGGACAGCCCCAGCATTTT,CASSFMGQPQHF
TRBV20-1,NA,TRBJ2-7,TRBD2,TGCAGTGCTAGGAGTCCGCTAGCGGTCTCCTACGAGCAGTACTTC,CSARSPLAVSYEQYF
TRBV6-1,NA,TRBJ1-6,TRBD1,TGTGCCAGCAGTCGATTCCCGGGACAGGGGAATTCACCCCTCCACTTT,CASSRFPGQGNSPLHF
TRBV18,many,TRBJ1-2,TRBD1,TGTGCCAGCTCACCACCGGGGACAGATGGCTACACCTTC,CASSPPGTDGYTF
TRBV5-1,NA,TRBJ1-1,NA,TGCGCCAGCAGCTCCCAGGGGCTCTTGGGCACTGAAGCTTTCTTT,CASSSQGLLGTEAFF
TRBV20-1,many,TRBJ2-7,NA,TGCAGTGCTAGTAGGAACAGCCACCTTGGGGAGCAGTACTTC,CSASRNSHLGEQYF
TRBV12-3/TRBV12-4,many,TRBJ2-7,TRBD2,TGTGCCAGCAGTCCAGGGAGGGCCTACGAGCAGTACTTC,CASSPGRAYEQYF
TRBV12-3/TRBV12-4,many,TRBJ2-2,NA,TGTGCCAGCAGTTTTAATGGACCCGTCACCGGGGAGCTGTTTTTT,CASSFNGPVTGELFF
TRBV27,many,TRBJ2-7,NA,TGTGCCAGCAGTCACAGGGGGGGGTACGAGCAGTACTTC,CASSHRGGYEQYF
TRBV9,few,TRBJ1-6,NA,TGTGCCAGCAGCGCCTCCTCAGGGGCGAATTCACCCCTCCACTTT,CASSASSGANSPLHF
TRBV6-2/TRBV6-3,NA,TRBJ2-7,NA,TGTGCCAGCCGGGCCAATAACTACGAGCAGTACTTC,CASRANNYEQYF
TRBV24-1,many,TRBJ1-2,NA,TGTGCCACCAGTGAAGTGGGGTTCTATGGCTACACCTTC,CATSEVGFYGYTF
TRBV13,many,TRBJ1-5,NA,TGTGCCAGCAGCTTCTCCACGGAGGGAAATCAGCCCCAGCATTTT,CASSFSTEGNQPQHF
TRBV28,NA,TRBJ2-5,NA,TGTGCCAGCAGTTTCGCCGGGAGAGACATGGAGACCCAGTACTTC,CASSFAGRDMETQYF
TRBV20-1,many,TRBJ1-1,NA,TGCAGTGCTAGACAGACAGGAGAAGCTTTCTTT,CSARQTGEAFF
TRBV27,many,TRBJ1-5,NA,TGTGCCAGCAGTGAATACAGGGTTGGGCAGCCCCAGCATTTT,CASSEYRVGQPQHF
TRBV4-1,many,TRBJ1-1,TRBD1,TGCGCCAGCAGCCAACGGGACAGGGCTCCTGAAGCTTTCTTT,CASSQRDRAPEAFF
TRBV20-1,few,TRBJ2-7,NA,TGCAGTGCTAGAGATTGGAGGGGATCTAGGTACGAGCAGTACTTC,CSARDWRGSRYEQYF
TRBV13,NA,TRBJ1-5,NA,TGTGCCAGCAGCCCAGGGCCGCTCCAAGGGAATCAGCCCCAGCATTTT,CASSPGPLQGNQPQHF
TRBV12-3/TRBV12-4,many,TRBJ1-6,NA,TGTGCCAGCAGTTTAGCGCGGGCAACTAATTCACCCCTCCACTTT,CASSLARATNSPLHF
TRBV12-3/TRBV12-4,many,TRBJ1-3,NA,TGTGCCAGCAGTTTCTTCGGTTCAGGAAACACCATATATTTT,CASSFFGSGNTIYF
TRBV20-1,many,TRBJ1-1,NA,TGCAGTGCTCCGGCCGAGGGATTGAACACTGAAGCTTTCTTT,CSAPAEGLNTEAFF
TRBV7-9,many,TRBJ1-2,TRBD1,TGTGCCAGCAGCGTATCCAGGACAGGGGGCCGAGGCTACACCTTC,CASSVSRTGGRGYTF
TRBV20-1,many,TRBJ1-1,NA,TGCAGTGCTAGAGGCAGGGCAGTTGAAGCTTTCTTT,CSARGRAVEAFF
TRBV7-2,NA,TRBJ2-5,TRBD2,TGTGCCAGCAGCTCGGTAGCGGGGGGGCCAAAAGAGACCCAGTACTTC,CASSSVAGGPKETQYF
TRBV11-2,many,TRBJ2-7,NA,TGTGCCAGCAGCCCAGGGGGGAACTACTACGAGCAGTACTTC,CASSPGGNYYEQYF
TRBV3-1,NA,TRBJ1-3,NA,TGTGCCAGCAGCCAAGACCGTAGACCTGGAAACACCATATATTTT,CASSQDRRPGNTIYF